One and the same sample provided the 15 T cell receptor beta chains below, sequenced in a study of cytomegalovirus exposure and HLA in healthy donors. PCR used 60 Vbeta primers and 13 Jbeta primers. Sequencing used immunoSEQ multiplex PCR; TCRdb keeps in-frame clones, though not all of them. The table shows over 75,000 clones, with 60% to 80% occurring only once. What was sequenced was PBMCs. These receptors all come from a female donor in good health and CMV-seronegative.

V gene TRBV6-5 combines with J gene TRBJ1-2; maybe TRBD1 (6 bases). Germline values: CDR1 MNHEY, CDR2 SVGAGI. This CDR3 has 13 residues. V was trimmed by 2 bases and J by 8 bases, leaving 12 bases between them. Written as DNA, the CDR3 is TGTGCCAGCAGTTACGGCGGGGGCGACGGCTACACCTTC. Protein product: CASSYGGGDGYTF.

Here the CDR3 reads CASSNRGSDQPQHF. The CDR3 DNA sequence: TGTGCCAGCAGTAACAGGGGCTCGGATCAGCCCCAGCATTTT. The chain couples TRBV6-1 to TRBJ1-5; 7 bases are a match to TRBD1. V lost 5 bases and J lost 5; bases outside the gene matches: 6. CDR3 length: 14 residues. Germline V gene sequence: CDR1 MNHNS, CDR2 SASEGT.

The chain couples TRBV15 to TRBJ2-4, with 10 bases identical to TRBD1. The CDR3 extends over 17 amino acids. J lost 8 bases, V lost 1 base, and 11 bases had no gene match. The V gene's germline CDR1 is LNHNV and CDR2 YYDKDF (reference sequence). The CDR3 spells CATSRGGGTGERDIQYF. The CDR3 nucleotides are TGTGCCACCAGCAGAGGGGGTGGGACAGGGGAGAGGGACATTCAGTACTTC.

The chain recombines TRBV2 with TRBJ1-2; maybe TRBD1 (5 bases). Trimming shortened V by 4 bases and J by 8 bases, and 14 bases separated the two germline ends. The CDR3 runs 13 residues. Germline-derived CDR1 and CDR2 are SNHLY and FYNNEI. The CDR3: CASSVRDGGGYTF. DNA of the CDR3: TGTGCCAGCAGTGTACGGGACGGGGGAGGCTACACCTTC.

CDR3 nucleotide sequence: TGTGCCAGCAGCACCGACAGGGACTATGAAAAACTGTTTTTT. Translating gives CASSTDRDYEKLFF. The V gene is TRBV2, the J gene TRBJ1-4, with TRBD1 identical over 7 bases. V gave up 6 bases and J gave up 6 bases; unmatched junction bases: 7. Germline CDR1 is SNHLY and CDR2 is FYNNEI. This CDR3 has 14 amino acids.

This clone was counted a single time. Here the CDR3 DNA reads TGTGCCAGCAGGAGCCGGGACTTCGGGTGGGGTGAGCAGTTCTTC. Translation gives CASRSRDFGWGEQFF. The V call is TRBV7-2, the J call TRBJ2-1, with D possibly TRBD2 on 6 matching bases. The CDR3 is made up of 15 amino acids. Per the germline V gene, CDR1 is SGHTA and CDR2 is FQGNSA. Trimming cost V 6 bases and J 9 bases, with 21 bases left between them.

The chain links TRBV6-1 to TRBJ2-1; TRBD2 matches at 7 bases. Unmatched junction bases numbered 17, after V lost 0 bases and J lost 6 bases. The CDR3 runs 19 residues. Looked up from germline, CDR1 is MNHNS and CDR2 is SASEGT. The CDR3 loop reads CASSEARGLVRKGTNEQFF. CDR3 DNA sequence: TGTGCCAGCAGTGAAGCGAGAGGACTAGTCCGAAAGGGAACCAATGAGCAGTTCTTC.

The V gene is TRBV19, the J gene TRBJ2-3; 14 bases map to TRBD2. Trimming removed 6 bases from V and 4 bases from J; junction bases left unmatched: 3. Germline loops: CDR1 LNHDA, CDR2 SQIVND (reference sequence). The CDR3 covers 15 residues. CDR3 coding DNA: TGTGCCAGTAGCCCGGGACTAGCGGGAGCAGATACGCAGTATTTT. Amino acids: CASSPGLAGADTQYF.

This chain uses TRBV2 with TRBJ2-3; 9 positions match TRBD2. Per germline, CDR1 SNHLY and CDR2 FYNNEI. With V trimmed by 8 bases and J by 1 base, 7 bases remained unmatched. CDR3 length equals 15 residues. CDR3 in amino acids: CASLRASGGTDTQYF. The DNA for the CDR3 is TGTGCCAGCCTCCGGGCTAGCGGGGGCACAGATACGCAGTATTTT. The full variable domain, its missing parts supplied by reference TRBV2 and TRBJ2-3, is EPEVTQTPSHQVTQMGQEVILRCVPISNHLYFYWYRQILGQKVEFLVSFYNNEISEKSEIFDDQFSVERPDGSNFTLKIRSTKLEDSAMYFCASLRASGGTDTQYFGPGTRLTVL.

This clone was seen only once. This chain connects TRBV29-1 to TRBJ2-7; D perhaps matches TRBD1 (6 bases). Germline V gives CDR1 SQVTM, CDR2 ANQGSEA. CDR3 length equals 12 residues. Trimming stripped 7 bases from V and 5 bases from J, with 15 bases between. CDR3 sequence: CSGGGQGHEQYF. In DNA form, the CDR3 reads TGCAGCGGAGGAGGCCAGGGGCACGAGCAGTACTTC.

This clone was counted between two and nine times. The V and J genes are TRBV15 and TRBJ2-5, with 10 bases aligning to TRBD2. Per germline, CDR1 LNHNV and CDR2 YYDKDF (reference sequence). The J segment lost 1 base and the V segment lost 3 bases, leaving 5 bases of the junction unmatched. The CDR3 covers 16 residues. As DNA, the CDR3 is TGTGCCACCAGCAGCCGACTAGCGGGTTTCCAAGAGACCCAGTACTTC. Encoded protein: CATSSRLAGFQETQYF.

The rearrangement joins TRBV7-2 to TRBJ1-2; 9 positions match TRBD1. With 5 bases clipped from V and 3 bases from J, the junction kept 7 bases outside the gene matches. Per germline, CDR1 SGHTA and CDR2 FQGNSA. CDR3 length equals 15 residues. Here the CDR3 DNA reads TGTGCCAGCAGCCCAGGGACAGGGTTGGACTATGGCTACACCTTC. This sequence encodes CASSPGTGLDYGYTF.

This sequence joins TRBV5-5 and TRBJ1-1; 9 bases align to TRBD1. J was trimmed by 5 bases and V by 1 base; bases with no gene match: 6. The CDR3 length is 15 residues. CDR1 is SGHKS and CDR2 is YYEKEE in the germline V gene (reference sequence). The chain's CDR3 is CASSLIDRGGTEAFF. The DNA for the CDR3 is TGTGCCAGCAGCTTGATAGACAGGGGGGGAACTGAAGCTTTCTTT.

CDR3 amino acids: CASTPTSGGAGELFF. Written as DNA, the CDR3 is TGTGCCAGCACCCCGACTAGCGGGGGGGCCGGGGAGCTGTTTTTT. The rearrangement uses TRBV5-4 and TRBJ2-2, with TRBD2 matching over 14 bases. J gave up 6 bases and V 6 bases, and 4 bases lay outside the gene matches. The CDR3 extends over 15 amino acids. Germline assignment: CDR1 SGHNT and CDR2 YYREEE (reference sequence).

The V call is TRBV2, the J call TRBJ1-5; perhaps TRBD1 as D (6 bases). Per the germline V gene, CDR1 is SNHLY and CDR2 is FYNNEI. The CDR3 loop spans 13 amino acids. V dropped 3 bases and J dropped 7 bases, with 10 bases sitting between them. Written as DNA, the CDR3 is TGTGCCAGCAGTGAGACAGGTCTCCAGCCCCAGCATTTT. Translation: CASSETGLQPQHF. The full variable domain, rest sourced from reference TRBV2 and TRBJ1-5, is EPEVTQTPSHQVTQMGQEVILRCVPISNHLYFYWYRQILGQKVEFLVSFYNNEISEKSEIFDDQFSVERPDGSNFTLKIRSTKLEDSAMYFCASSETGLQPQHFGDGTRLSIL.